This TCR beta chain was sequenced during a study of metastatic and nonmetastatic thyroid tumors. Study summary: Both malignant and benign thyroid patients supplied peripheral blood and tumor or nodule tissue samples, across which the repertoires of these patients were then compared. Whole-study results and caveats: Patients with malignant thyroid tumors reportedly had significantly higher TCR beta diversity than those with benign nodules, in blood and tumor.

Methods used by the authors: CDR3 differences across clinicopathological groups were used to build a distant-metastasis classifier for papillary thyroid cancer. TCRdb re-analyzed the PCR reads using MiXCR. Clone size and V and J calls follow TCRdb, not the original study. Of about 13,000 clones listed, about 27% were seen once; the top ten hold about 18%. Nobody among the patients had been given any treatment before thyroid surgery. The table lists this clone with a few counts. The target antigen is unknown. This CDR3 contains 14 residues. Trimming removed 5 bases from V and 4 bases from J, with 14 bases in between. The germline CDR1 and CDR2 sequences are SNHLY and FYNNEI.

The clonotype comes from a female donor with papillary thyroid cancer or a benign thyroid nodule (not recorded which). Some clones in this sample may be carry-over from other donors' samples. The sample was tumor tissue. J is TRBJ1-1 and V is TRBV2; D is ambiguous. The CDR3 loop reads CASSNTNRGTEAFF. The CDR3 DNA is TGTGCCAGCAGTAACACCAACCGAGGCACTGAAGCTTTCTTT.